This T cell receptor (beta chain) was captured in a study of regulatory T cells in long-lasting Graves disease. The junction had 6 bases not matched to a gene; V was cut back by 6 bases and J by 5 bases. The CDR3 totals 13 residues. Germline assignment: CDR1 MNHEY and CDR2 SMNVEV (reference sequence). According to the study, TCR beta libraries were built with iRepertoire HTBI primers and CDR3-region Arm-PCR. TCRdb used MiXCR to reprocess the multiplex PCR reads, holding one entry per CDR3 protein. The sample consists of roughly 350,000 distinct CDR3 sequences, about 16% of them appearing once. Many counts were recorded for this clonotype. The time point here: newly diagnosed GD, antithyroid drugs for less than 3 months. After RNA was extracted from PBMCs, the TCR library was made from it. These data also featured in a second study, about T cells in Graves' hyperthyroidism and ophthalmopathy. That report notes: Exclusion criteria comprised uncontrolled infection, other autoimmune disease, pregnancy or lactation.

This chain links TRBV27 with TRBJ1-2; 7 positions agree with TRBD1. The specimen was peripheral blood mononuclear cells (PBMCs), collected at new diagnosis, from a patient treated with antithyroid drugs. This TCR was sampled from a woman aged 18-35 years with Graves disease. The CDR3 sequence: CASSLTGAYGYTF. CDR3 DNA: TGTGCCAGCAGCCTTACAGGGGCGTATGGCTACACCTTC.